This TCR beta chain stems from a study of shared clonotypes between healthy human individuals. Naive CD8 cells lacked CD45RO and underwent positive selection for CCR7, leaving out terminally differentiated effector memory CD45RA+ cells. Healthy HIV-negative adults without recent acute infections or vaccinations served as donors. The assay used deep level. Libraries were prepared by immunoSEQ multiplex PCR; TCRdb keeps only in-frame clonotypes and omits some of them. The table lists around 1,900,000 clones, about 93% of them singletons. The CDR3 is made up of 15 amino acids. V lost 4 bases and J lost 2, with 12 bases in between. Germline V lookup: CDR1 MNHEY, CDR2 SMNVEV (reference sequence).

Material for sequencing was naive CD8+ T cells from PBMCs. This sequence originates from a man aged 18-30 years in good health. Some clones in this sample may be carry-over from other donors' samples. The J gene is TRBJ2-1, the V gene TRBV27; no definite D call. The CDR3 DNA follows: TGTGCCAGCAGTTCGGGCGGATTTACCTACAATGAGCAGTTCTTC. Amino acids: CASSSGGFTYNEQFF.